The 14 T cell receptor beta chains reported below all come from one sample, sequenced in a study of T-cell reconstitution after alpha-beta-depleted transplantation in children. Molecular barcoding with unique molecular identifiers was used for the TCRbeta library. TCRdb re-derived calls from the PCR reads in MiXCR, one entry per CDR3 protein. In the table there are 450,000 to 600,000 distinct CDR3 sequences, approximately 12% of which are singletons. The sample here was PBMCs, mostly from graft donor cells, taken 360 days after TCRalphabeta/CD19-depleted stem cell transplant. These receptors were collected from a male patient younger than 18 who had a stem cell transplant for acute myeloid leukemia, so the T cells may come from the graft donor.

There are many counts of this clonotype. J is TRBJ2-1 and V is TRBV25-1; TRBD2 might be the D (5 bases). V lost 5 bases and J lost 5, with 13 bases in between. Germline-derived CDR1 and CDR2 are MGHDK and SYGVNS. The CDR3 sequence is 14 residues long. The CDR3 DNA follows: TGTGCCAGCAGTCGATGGACTGGAAACAATGAGCAGTTCTTC. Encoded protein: CASSRWTGNNEQFF.

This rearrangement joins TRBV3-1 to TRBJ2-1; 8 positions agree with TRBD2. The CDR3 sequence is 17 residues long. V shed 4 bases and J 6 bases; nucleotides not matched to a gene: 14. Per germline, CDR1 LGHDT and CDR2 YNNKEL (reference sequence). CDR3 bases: TGTGCCAGCAGCCCGCCTTCATTGGAGGGACTAGTCAATGAGCAGTTCTTC. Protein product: CASSPPSLEGLVNEQFF.

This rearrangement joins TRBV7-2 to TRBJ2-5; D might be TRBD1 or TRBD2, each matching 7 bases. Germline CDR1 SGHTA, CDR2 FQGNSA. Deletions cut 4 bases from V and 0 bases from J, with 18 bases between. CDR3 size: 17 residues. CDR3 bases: TGTGCCAGCAGCTCGTGGGGGGGACAGTTAAACCAAGAGACCCAGTACTTC. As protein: CASSSWGGQLNQETQYF.

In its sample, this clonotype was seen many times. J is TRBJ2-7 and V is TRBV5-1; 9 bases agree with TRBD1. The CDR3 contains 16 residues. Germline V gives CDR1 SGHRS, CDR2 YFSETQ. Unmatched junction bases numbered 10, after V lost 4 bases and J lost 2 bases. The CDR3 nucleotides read TGCGCCAGCAGCCTAGAACGGACAGGGGAGCCCTACGAGCAGTACTTC. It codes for CASSLERTGEPYEQYF.

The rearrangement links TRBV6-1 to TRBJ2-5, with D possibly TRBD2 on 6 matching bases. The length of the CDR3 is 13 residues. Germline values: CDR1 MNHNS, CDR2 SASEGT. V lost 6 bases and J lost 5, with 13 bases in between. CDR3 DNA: TGTGCCAGCAGCAGGGACTGGGGGGAGACCCAGTACTTC. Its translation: CASSRDWGETQYF.

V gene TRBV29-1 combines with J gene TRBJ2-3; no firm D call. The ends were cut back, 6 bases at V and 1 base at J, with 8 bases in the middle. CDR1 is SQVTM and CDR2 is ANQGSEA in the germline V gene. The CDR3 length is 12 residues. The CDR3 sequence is CSVGIGTDTQYF. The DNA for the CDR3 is TGCAGCGTGGGCATCGGCACAGATACGCAGTATTTT.

This CDR3 reads CASSLGGRPVEQFF. The CDR3, as DNA: TGTGCCAGCAGCTTAGGGGGGAGACCAGTTGAGCAGTTCTTC. The J gene is TRBJ2-1, the V gene TRBV7-2; D is possibly TRBD1 or TRBD2 (5 bases each). The ends were cut back, 1 base at V and 9 bases at J, with 13 bases in the middle. Germline CDR1 and CDR2: SGHTA and FQGNSA. The CDR3 sequence is 14 residues long.

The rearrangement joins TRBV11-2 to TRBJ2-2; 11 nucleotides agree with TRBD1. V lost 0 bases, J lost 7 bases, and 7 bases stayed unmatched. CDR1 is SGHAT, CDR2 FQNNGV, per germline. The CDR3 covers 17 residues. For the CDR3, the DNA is TGTGCCAGCAGCTTAGATCCAGGACAGGGGGCCGGCGGGGAGCTGTTTTTT. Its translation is CASSLDPGQGAGGELFF. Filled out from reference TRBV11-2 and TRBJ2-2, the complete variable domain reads EAGVAQSPRYKIIEKRQSVAFWCNPISGHATLYWYQQILGQGPKLLIQFQNNGVVDDSQLPKDRFSAERLKGVDSTLKIQPAKLEDSAVYLCASSLDPGQGAGGELFFGEGSRLTVL.

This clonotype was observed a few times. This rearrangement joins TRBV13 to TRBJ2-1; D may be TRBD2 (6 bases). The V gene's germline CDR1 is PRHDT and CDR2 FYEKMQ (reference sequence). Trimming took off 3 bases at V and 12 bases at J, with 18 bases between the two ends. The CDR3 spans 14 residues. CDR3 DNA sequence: TGTGCCAGCAGCTTCCGGGCCGGGAGTGGAACGCAGTTCTTC. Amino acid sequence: CASSFRAGSGTQFF.

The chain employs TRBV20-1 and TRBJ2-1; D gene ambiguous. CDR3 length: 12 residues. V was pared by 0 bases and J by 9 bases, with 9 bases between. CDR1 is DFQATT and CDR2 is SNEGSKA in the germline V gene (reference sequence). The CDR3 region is CSARDLDGEQFF. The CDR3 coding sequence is TGCAGTGCTAGAGACTTGGATGGTGAGCAGTTCTTC.

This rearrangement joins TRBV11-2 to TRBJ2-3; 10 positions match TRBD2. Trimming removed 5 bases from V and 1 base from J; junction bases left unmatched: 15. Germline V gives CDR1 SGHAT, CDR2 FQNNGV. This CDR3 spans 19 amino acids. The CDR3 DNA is TGTGCCAGCAGCCCGGGGCTAGCGGGAGCGACTCTACGCACAGATACGCAGTATTTT. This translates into CASSPGLAGATLRTDTQYF.

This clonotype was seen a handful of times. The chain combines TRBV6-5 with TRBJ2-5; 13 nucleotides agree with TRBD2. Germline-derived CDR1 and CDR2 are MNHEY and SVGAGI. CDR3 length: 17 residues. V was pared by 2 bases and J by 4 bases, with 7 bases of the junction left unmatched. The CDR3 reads CASSYRGLAGISETQYF. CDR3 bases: TGTGCCAGCAGTTACCGGGGACTAGCGGGAATCTCAGAGACCCAGTACTTC.

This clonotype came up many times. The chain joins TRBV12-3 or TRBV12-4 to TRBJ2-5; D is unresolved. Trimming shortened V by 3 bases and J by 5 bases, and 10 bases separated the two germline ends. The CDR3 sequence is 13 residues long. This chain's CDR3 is CASSFSGVETQYF. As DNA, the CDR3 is TGTGCCAGCAGTTTTTCAGGTGTGGAGACCCAGTACTTC.

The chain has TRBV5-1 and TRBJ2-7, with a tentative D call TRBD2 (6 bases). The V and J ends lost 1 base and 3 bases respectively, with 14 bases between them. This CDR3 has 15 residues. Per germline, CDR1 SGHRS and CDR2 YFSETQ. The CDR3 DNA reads TGCGCCAGCAGCTTGATTGCCTCGGGGGTCTACGAGCAGTACTTC. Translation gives CASSLIASGVYEQYF.